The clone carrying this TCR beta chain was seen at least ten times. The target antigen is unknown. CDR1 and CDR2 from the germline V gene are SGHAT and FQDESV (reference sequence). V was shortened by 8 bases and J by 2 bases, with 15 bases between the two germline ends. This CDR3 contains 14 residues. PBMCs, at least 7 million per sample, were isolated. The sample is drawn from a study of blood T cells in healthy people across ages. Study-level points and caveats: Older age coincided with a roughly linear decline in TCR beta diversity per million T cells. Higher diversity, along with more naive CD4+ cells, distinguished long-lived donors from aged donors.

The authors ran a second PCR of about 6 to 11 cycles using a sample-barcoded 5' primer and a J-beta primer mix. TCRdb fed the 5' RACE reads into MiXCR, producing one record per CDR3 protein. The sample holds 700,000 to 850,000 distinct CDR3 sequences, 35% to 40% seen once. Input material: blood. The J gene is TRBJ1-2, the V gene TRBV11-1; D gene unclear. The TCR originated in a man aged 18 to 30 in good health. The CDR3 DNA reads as TGTGCCAGCGCCCCCGGATACACAAACTATGGCTACACCTTC. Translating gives CASAPGYTNYGYTF. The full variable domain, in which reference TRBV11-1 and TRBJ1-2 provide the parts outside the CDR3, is EAEVAQSPRYKITEKSQAVAFWCDPISGHATLYWYRQILGQGPELLVQFQDESVVDDSQLPKDRFSAERLKGVDSTLKIQPAELGDSAMYLCASAPGYTNYGYTFGSGTRLTVV.